Listed here are 17 T cell receptor beta chains from one sample, sequenced in a study of cytomegalovirus exposure and HLA in healthy donors. The PCR contained 60 Vbeta and 13 Jbeta primers. TCRdb's table, derived via immunoSEQ multiplex PCR, lists solely in-frame clones and lacks some. The table shows 150,000 or so clones, with about 74% occurring only once. The sample comprised PBMCs. Source of these receptors: a male donor in good health and CMV-seronegative.

In its sample, this clone was seen a few times. The gene calls are TRBV11-3 and TRBJ2-7; TRBD2 aligns across 7 bases. Germline assignment: CDR1 SGHNT and CDR2 YENEEA. The CDR3 runs to 14 residues. J lost 1 base, V lost 5 bases, and 5 bases had no gene match. CDR3: CASSTDGRSYEQYF. The CDR3 DNA reads TGTGCCAGCAGCACCGACGGGAGGTCCTACGAGCAGTACTTC.

This chain uses TRBV10-3 with TRBJ2-3; 7 bases align to TRBD2. The V gene's germline CDR1 is ENHRY and CDR2 SYGVKD. The CDR3 covers 15 residues. V shed 5 bases, J shed 4 bases, and the junction held 9 bases outside the gene matches. CDR3 protein: CAISSGTPGADTQYF. As DNA, the CDR3 is TGTGCCATCAGTAGCGGGACCCCCGGTGCAGATACGCAGTATTTT.

This clone was seen once. The rearrangement uses TRBV4-3 and TRBJ2-7; D might be TRBD1 (6 bases). CDR1 is LGHNA and CDR2 is YSLEER in the germline V gene. V was clipped by 2 bases and J by 2 bases, with 19 bases between them. This CDR3 region has 17 residues. The CDR3 here is CASSQKFQGTRPYEQYF. CDR3 bases: TGCGCCAGCAGCCAAAAATTTCAGGGGACGAGGCCCTACGAGCAGTACTTC.

The J gene is TRBJ1-2, the V gene TRBV7-9; the D gene is possibly TRBD1 (6 bases). Germline-derived CDR1 and CDR2 are SEHNR and FQNEAQ (reference sequence). The CDR3 runs to 13 residues. Trimming shortened V by 3 bases and J by 7 bases, and 12 bases separated the two germline ends. In nucleotides, the CDR3 is TGTGCCAGCAGCTTGTCAGGGGCCCGTGGCTACACCTTC. Translating it yields CASSLSGARGYTF.

The V call is TRBV27, the J call TRBJ2-7, with TRBD1 matching over 10 bases. This CDR3 region has 14 residues. Germline lookup yields CDR1 MNHEY and CDR2 SMNVEV (reference sequence). The ends lost 2 bases at V and 6 bases at J; junction bases unmatched: 4. In DNA, the CDR3 is TGTGCCAGCAGTTTAGGGACAGGGGTACGCGAGCAGTACTTC. Protein product: CASSLGTGVREQYF.

V gene TRBV28 combines with J gene TRBJ2-1, with 13 positions matching TRBD2. The CDR3 has 16 residues. Losses at the gene ends were 1 base for V and 7 bases for J; bases not matched to a gene: 4. Germline V gene lookup returns CDR1 MDHEN and CDR2 SYDVKM. In nucleotides, the CDR3 is TGTGCCAGCAGTTTATCCACTAGCGGGGGGGGAAATGAGCAGTTCTTC. Residues: CASSLSTSGGGNEQFF.

This clone was observed a few times. V is TRBV6-4 and J is TRBJ1-3, with 8 bases aligning to TRBD1. The CDR3 sequence is 15 residues long. Germline values: CDR1 MRHNA, CDR2 SNTAGT. V lost 6 bases and J lost 2; bases outside the gene matches: 6. The CDR3 spells CASSGTGLTGNTIYF. The CDR3 nucleotides are TGTGCCAGCAGCGGGACAGGCTTAACTGGAAACACCATATATTTT.

The chain is built from TRBV18 and TRBJ2-7, with 7 bases aligning to TRBD1. This CDR3 comprises 14 residues. The germline V gene has CDR1 KGHSH and CDR2 LQKENI. V was clipped by 3 bases and J by 2 bases; unmatched bases: 4. Here the CDR3 DNA reads TGTGCCAGCTCACCTAGGGACAGCGCCTACGAGCAGTACTTC. It translates to CASSPRDSAYEQYF. Supplemented by reference TRBV18 and TRBJ2-7, the full variable domain reads NAGVMQNPRHLVRRRGQEARLRCSPMKGHSHVYWYRQLPEEGLKFMVYLQKENIIDESGMPKERFSAEFPKEGPSILRIQQVVRGDSAAYFCASSPRDSAYEQYFGPGTRLTVT.

This clone occurred a few times. The rearrangement joins TRBV9 to TRBJ1-6; D gene unclear. CDR1 and CDR2 from the germline V gene are SGDLS and YYNGEE. The V gene lost 0 bases and the J gene lost 8 bases, with 9 bases spanning the gap. CDR3 size: 14 residues. CDR3 sequence reads: CASSVGGRDSPLHF. The CDR3 nucleotides read TGTGCCAGCAGCGTAGGAGGGAGGGATTCACCCCTCCACTTT.

The chain joins TRBV6-6 to TRBJ2-1, with 9 bases aligning to TRBD1. V lost 5 bases and J lost 7; bases outside the gene matches: 9. Germline CDR1 MNHNY, CDR2 SVGAGI (reference sequence). The CDR3 has 15 amino acids. The CDR3 sequence is CASSTRTGVGNEQFF. The DNA of the CDR3 is TGTGCCAGCAGTACCCGGACAGGGGTAGGAAATGAGCAGTTCTTC.

This clone has a single count. This chain connects TRBV28 to TRBJ2-3, with D maybe TRBD2 (5 bases). The CDR3 loop spans 12 amino acids. Per the germline V gene, CDR1 is MDHEN and CDR2 is SYDVKM. V lost 3 bases to trimming and J lost 6 bases, with 7 bases between them. The CDR3 sequence is CASSFGGDTQYF. In nucleotides, the CDR3 is TGTGCCAGCAGTTTCGGCGGGGATACGCAGTATTTT.

The V and J genes are TRBV30 and TRBJ2-7; maybe TRBD2 (5 bases). The CDR3 extends over 14 amino acids. Trimming took off 0 bases at V and 7 bases at J, with 16 bases between the two ends. Germline lookup yields CDR1 GTSNPN and CDR2 SVGIG (reference sequence). This CDR3 reads CAWSVPGLLLEQYF. DNA of the CDR3: TGTGCCTGGAGTGTACCCGGACTCTTACTTGAGCAGTACTTC.

This clone has a single count. The DNA for the CDR3 is TGTGCCTGGAGGTCTCTGAACTATGGCTACACCTTC. This gives the protein CAWRSLNYGYTF. This chain uses TRBV30 with TRBJ1-2; unclear D gene. The ends were cut back, 3 bases at V and 2 bases at J, with 7 bases in the middle. This CDR3 is 12 amino acids long. Germline CDR1 GTSNPN, CDR2 SVGIG (reference sequence).

The rearrangement links TRBV2 to TRBJ1-2, with 7 bases identical to TRBD1. The germline gives CDR1 SNHLY, CDR2 FYNNEI. This CDR3 comprises 12 residues. V gave up 7 bases and J gave up 2 bases; unmatched junction bases: 1. CDR3 region: CASKGQNYGYTF. The DNA for the CDR3 is TGTGCCAGCAAGGGACAGAACTATGGCTACACCTTC.

The rearrangement uses TRBV7-3 and TRBJ2-3; 8 bases agree with TRBD1. V lost 2 bases to trimming and J lost 2 bases; unmatched junction nucleotides: 9. CDR3 length equals 17 residues. Germline lookup yields CDR1 SGHTA and CDR2 FQGTGA. CDR3 DNA sequence: TGTGCCAGCAGCTTAGCCCGACAGGGGCCGTCCACAGATACGCAGTATTTT. Encoded protein: CASSLARQGPSTDTQYF.

The chain couples TRBV7-3 to TRBJ2-5; 8 nucleotides match TRBD2. With V trimmed by 3 bases and J by 4 bases, 1 base remained unmatched. CDR1 is SGHTA, CDR2 FQGTGA, per germline. The CDR3 contains 13 residues. The DNA of the CDR3 is TGTGCCAGCAGCTTCGGGGGGGGAGAGACCCAGTACTTC. Translated: CASSFGGGETQYF.

V is TRBV18 and J is TRBJ1-4; 10 bases are shared with TRBD1. The CDR3 is 15 residues long. V shed 6 bases and J 5 bases; nucleotides not matched to a gene: 6. Per the germline V gene, CDR1 is KGHSH and CDR2 is LQKENI. The CDR3 is CASSRDRGRNEKLFF. CDR3 nucleotide sequence: TGTGCCAGCTCCCGGGACAGGGGACGGAATGAAAAACTGTTTTTT.